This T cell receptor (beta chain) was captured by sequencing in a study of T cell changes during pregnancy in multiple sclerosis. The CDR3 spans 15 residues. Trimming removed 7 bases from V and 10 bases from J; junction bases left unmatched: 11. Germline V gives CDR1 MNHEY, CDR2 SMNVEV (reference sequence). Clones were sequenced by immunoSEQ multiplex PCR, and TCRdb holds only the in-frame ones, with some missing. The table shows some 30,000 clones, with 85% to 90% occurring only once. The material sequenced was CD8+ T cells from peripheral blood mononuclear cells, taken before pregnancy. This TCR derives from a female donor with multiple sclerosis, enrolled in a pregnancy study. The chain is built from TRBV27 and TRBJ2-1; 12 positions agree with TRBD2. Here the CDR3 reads CASTPLAGGRVEQFF. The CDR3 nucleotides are TGTGCCAGCACCCCCCTAGCGGGGGGGCGTGTAGAGCAGTTCTTC.